This T cell receptor (beta chain) was recorded in a study of Ad26.COV2.S vaccination and SARS-CoV-2 variants. Germline values: CDR1 LGHNA, CDR2 YNFKEQ. Trimming took 0 bases from V and 6 from J, leaving 15 bases between them. This CDR3 spans 16 amino acids. Sequencing was performed with immunoSEQ multiplex PCR; in TCRdb, only in-frame clones are kept and a portion is missing. Of fewer than 300,000 clones listed, around 87% are singletons. A note on this clone: Its antigen is unidentified.

Findings and caveats of the study: Similar non-spike TCR breadth was observed in recipients of vaccine and of placebo.

Treatment defined: roughly 20 received Ad26.COV2.S at low or high dose, single or two shots; five or six received placebo; per-sample allocation not given. Sampling was performed 63 days after the first vaccine or placebo injection. The receptor was isolated from a person aged 18-60 years who received the Ad26.COV2.S COVID-19 vaccine or a placebo. The sequencing used peripheral blood, collected in a trial of Ad26.COV2.S vaccine versus placebo. The chain employs TRBV4-2 and TRBJ2-1; perhaps TRBD2 as D (6 bases). CDR3 loop: CASSQDPGGGVNEQFF. The CDR3, as DNA: TGTGCCAGCAGCCAAGATCCCGGCGGAGGGGTCAATGAGCAGTTCTTC.